This T cell receptor beta chain was sequenced for a study of blood T cell repertoires in COVID-19. Study summary: Researchers got acute and convalescent COVID-19 samples from the United States, Italy and Spain. In each case, the material was cDNA or gDNA derived from T cells, B-cell-depleted T cells, or PBMCs.

Produced via immunoSEQ multiplex PCR; TCRdb's table is partial and in-frame only. The table records more than 150,000 clones, roughly nine tenths of them present only once. Germline V CDR1 and CDR2: LGHNA, YNFKEQ. This CDR3 is 16 amino acids long. V dropped 3 bases and J dropped 5; count of bases not matched to a gene: 8. Material for sequencing was peripheral blood. This TCR came from a man over 45 with acute or convalescent COVID-19. This chain uses TRBV4-2 with TRBJ2-2; 8 bases align to TRBD1. CDR3 loop: CASSQGTGPGTGELFF. The CDR3 nucleotides are TGTGCCAGCAGCCAGGGGACAGGCCCGGGGACCGGGGAGCTGTTTTTT.